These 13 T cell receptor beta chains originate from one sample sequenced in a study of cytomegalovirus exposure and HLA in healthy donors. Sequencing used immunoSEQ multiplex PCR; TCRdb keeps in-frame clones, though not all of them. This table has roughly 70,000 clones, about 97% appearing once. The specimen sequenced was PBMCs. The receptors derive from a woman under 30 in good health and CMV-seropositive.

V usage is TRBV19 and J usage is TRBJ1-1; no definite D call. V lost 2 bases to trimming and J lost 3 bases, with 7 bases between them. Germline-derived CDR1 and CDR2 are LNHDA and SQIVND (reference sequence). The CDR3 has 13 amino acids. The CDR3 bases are TGTGCCAGTAGTATACGGGTGGACACTGAAGCTTTCTTT. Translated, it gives CASSIRVDTEAFF.

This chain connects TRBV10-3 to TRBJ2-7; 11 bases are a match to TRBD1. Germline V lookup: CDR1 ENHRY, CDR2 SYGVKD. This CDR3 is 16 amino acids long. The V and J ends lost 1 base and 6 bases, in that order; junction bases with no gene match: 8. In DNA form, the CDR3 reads TGTGCCATCAGTGAGTACTCTGGACAGGGGGCGGGCGAGCAGTACTTC. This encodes CAISEYSGQGAGEQYF.

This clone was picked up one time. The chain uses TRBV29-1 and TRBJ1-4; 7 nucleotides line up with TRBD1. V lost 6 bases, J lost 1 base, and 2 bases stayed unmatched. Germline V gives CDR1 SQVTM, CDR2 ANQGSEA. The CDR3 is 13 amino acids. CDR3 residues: CSVHRGTNEKLFF. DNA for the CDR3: TGCAGCGTCCACAGGGGAACTAATGAAAAACTGTTTTTT.

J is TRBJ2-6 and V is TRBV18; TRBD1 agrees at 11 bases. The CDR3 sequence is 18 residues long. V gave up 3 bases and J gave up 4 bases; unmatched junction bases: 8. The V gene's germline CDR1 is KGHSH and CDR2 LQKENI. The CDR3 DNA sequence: TGTGCCAGCTCACCGGAAGGACAGGGGGCGCGGGGGGCCAACGTCCTGACTTTC. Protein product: CASSPEGQGARGANVLTF.

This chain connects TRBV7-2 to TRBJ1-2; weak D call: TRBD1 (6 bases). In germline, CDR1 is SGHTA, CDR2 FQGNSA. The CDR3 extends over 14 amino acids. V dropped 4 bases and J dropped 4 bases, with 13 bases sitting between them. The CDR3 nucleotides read TGTGCCAGCAGCTCCCCGGACAGATTCTATGGCTACACCTTC. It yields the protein CASSSPDRFYGYTF.

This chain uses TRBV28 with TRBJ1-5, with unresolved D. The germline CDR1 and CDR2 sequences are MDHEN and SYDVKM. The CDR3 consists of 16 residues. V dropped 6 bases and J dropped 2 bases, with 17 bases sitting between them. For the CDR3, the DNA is TGTGCCAGCAGCTACCGGTGTTTCATATGCAATCAGCCCCAGCATTTT. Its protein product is CASSYRCFICNQPQHF.

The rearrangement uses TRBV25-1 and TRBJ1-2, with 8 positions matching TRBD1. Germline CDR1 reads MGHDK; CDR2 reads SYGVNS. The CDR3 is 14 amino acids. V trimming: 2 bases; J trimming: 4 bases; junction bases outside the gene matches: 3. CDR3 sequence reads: CASSELGQGYGYTF. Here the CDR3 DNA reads TGTGCCAGCAGTGAACTCGGACAGGGCTATGGCTACACCTTC.

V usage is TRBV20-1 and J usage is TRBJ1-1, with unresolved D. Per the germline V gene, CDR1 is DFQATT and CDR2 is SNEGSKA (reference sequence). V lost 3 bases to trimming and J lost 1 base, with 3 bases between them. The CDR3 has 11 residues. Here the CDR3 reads CSASRNTEAFF. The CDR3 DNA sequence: TGCAGTGCTAGCAGGAACACTGAAGCTTTCTTT.

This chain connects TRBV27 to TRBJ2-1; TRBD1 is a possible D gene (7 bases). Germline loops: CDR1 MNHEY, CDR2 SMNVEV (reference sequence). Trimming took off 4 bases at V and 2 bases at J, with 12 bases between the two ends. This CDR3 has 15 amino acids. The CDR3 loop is CASSSGGSTYNEQFF. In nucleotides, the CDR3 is TGTGCCAGCAGTTCAGGGGGGAGTACCTACAATGAGCAGTTCTTC.

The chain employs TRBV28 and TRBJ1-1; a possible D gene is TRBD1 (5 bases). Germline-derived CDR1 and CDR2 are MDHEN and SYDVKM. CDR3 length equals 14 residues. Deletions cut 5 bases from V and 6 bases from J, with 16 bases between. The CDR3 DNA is TGTGCCAGCAGTATGTGGGAGCGGGGGGCTGAAGCTTTCTTT. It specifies CASSMWERGAEAFF.

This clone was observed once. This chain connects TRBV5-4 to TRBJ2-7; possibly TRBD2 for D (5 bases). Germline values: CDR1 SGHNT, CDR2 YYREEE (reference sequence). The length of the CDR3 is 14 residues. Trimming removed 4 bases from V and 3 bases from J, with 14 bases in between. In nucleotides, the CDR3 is TGTGCCAGCAGCGCCACCGGGGTTGACTACGAGCAGTACTTC. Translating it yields CASSATGVDYEQYF.

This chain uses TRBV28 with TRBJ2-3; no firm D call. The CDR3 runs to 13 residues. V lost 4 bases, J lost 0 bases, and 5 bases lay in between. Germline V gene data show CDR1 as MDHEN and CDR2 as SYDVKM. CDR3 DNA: TGTGCCAGCAGTTCCGGTAGCACAGATACGCAGTATTTT. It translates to CASSSGSTDTQYF.

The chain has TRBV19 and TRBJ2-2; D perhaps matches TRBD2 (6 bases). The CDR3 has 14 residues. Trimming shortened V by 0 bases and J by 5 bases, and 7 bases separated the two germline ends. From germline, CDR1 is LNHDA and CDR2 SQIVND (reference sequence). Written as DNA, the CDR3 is TGTGCCAGTAGTATAGACGGGGGAACCGGGGAGCTGTTTTTT. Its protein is CASSIDGGTGELFF.